Sequencing of this T cell receptor (beta chain) was carried out in a study of cytomegalovirus exposure and HLA in healthy donors. The PCR made use of 60 Vbeta and 13 Jbeta primers. Only in-frame clones appear in the TCRdb table, and some are missing; sequencing was by immunoSEQ multiplex PCR. The sample shows roughly 150,000 clones, around 80% of them seen only once. This CDR3 spans 13 amino acids. Trimming left V 6 bases short and J 2 bases short, with 9 bases between. Looked up from germline, CDR1 is SGHTA and CDR2 is FQGTGA. The sample taken for sequencing was PBMCs. The V gene is TRBV7-3, the J gene TRBJ2-3; possibly TRBD1 for D (6 bases). The origin of this receptor is a woman in her 40s in good health and CMV-seronegative. CDR3 nucleotides: TGTGCCAGCAGGGACAGACCCACAGATACGCAGTATTTT. This translates into CASRDRPTDTQYF.